These 2 T cell receptor beta chains were all obtained from the same sample, sequenced in a study of early T cells in non-severe SARS-CoV-2 infection. Using its own MiXCR run on the 5' RACE reads, TCRdb lists one record per CDR3 protein. Among about 83,000 distinct CDR3 sequences listed, less than 11% were seen once. The sample was whole blood, taken at baseline. The origin of the receptors is an adult who was a healthcare worker with PCR-confirmed SARS-CoV-2 infection or an uninfected control (not recorded which).

The table lists this clonotype with a few counts. The V gene is TRBV7-3, the J gene TRBJ2-1, with D perhaps being TRBD1 or TRBD2 (7 bases each). The V gene's germline CDR1 is SGHTA and CDR2 FQGTGA. V lost 4 bases and J lost 6, with 16 bases in between. The CDR3 covers 15 residues. The CDR3 sequence: CASSSSGEGANEQFF. The CDR3 nucleotides are TGTGCCAGCAGCTCTAGCGGTGAGGGGGCCAATGAGCAGTTCTTC.

The gene calls are TRBV7-9 and TRBJ2-2, with 9 bases fitting TRBD2. Germline V gene sequence: CDR1 SEHNR, CDR2 FQNEAQ (reference sequence). This CDR3 is 14 amino acids long. Trimming removed 3 bases from V and 4 bases from J; junction bases left unmatched: 0. This CDR3 reads CASSFSGSTGELFF. DNA for the CDR3: TGTGCCAGCAGCTTTAGCGGGAGCACCGGGGAGCTGTTTTTT.